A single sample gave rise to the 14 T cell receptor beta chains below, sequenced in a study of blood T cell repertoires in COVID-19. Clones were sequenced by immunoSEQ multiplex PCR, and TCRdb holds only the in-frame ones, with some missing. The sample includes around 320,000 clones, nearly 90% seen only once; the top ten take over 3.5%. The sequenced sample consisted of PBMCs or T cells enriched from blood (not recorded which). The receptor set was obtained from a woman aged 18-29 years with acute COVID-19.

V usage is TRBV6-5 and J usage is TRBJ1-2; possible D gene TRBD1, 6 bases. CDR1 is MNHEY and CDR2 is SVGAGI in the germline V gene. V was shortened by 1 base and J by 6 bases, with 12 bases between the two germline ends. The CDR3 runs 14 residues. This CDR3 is CASSYLGAIDGYTF. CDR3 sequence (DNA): TGTGCCAGCAGTTACTTGGGGGCAATAGATGGCTACACCTTC.

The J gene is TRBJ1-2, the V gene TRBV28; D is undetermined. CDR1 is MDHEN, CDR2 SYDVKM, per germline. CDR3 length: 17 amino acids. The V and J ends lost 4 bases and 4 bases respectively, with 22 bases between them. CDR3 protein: CASSSTSSNSPLYGYTF. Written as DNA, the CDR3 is TGTGCCAGCAGTTCAACGTCATCCAACTCCCCTCTCTATGGCTACACCTTC.

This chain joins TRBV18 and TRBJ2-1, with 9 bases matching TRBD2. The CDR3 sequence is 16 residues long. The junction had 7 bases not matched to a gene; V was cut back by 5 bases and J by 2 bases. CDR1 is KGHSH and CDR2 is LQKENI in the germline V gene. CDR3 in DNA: TGTGCCAGCTCATCTCCGGGCGGGAGGGCCTACAATGAGCAGTTCTTC. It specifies CASSSPGGRAYNEQFF. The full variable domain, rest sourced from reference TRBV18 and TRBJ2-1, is NAGVMQNPRHLVRRRGQEARLRCSPMKGHSHVYWYRQLPEEGLKFMVYLQKENIIDESGMPKERFSAEFPKEGPSILRIQQVVRGDSAAYFCASSSPGGRAYNEQFFGPGTRLTVL.

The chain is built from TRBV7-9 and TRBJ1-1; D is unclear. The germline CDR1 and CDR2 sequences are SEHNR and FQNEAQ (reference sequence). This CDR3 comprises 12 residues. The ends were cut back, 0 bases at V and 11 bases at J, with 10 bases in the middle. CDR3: CASSLAKQTAFF. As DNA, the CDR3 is TGTGCCAGCAGCTTAGCGAAACAGACGGCTTTCTTT.

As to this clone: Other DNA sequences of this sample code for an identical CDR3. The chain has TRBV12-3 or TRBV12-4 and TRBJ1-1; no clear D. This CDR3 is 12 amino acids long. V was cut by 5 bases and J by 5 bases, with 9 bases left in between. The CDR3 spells CASSDSGTEAFF. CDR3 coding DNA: TGTGCCAGCAGTGACTCGGGGACTGAAGCTTTCTTT.

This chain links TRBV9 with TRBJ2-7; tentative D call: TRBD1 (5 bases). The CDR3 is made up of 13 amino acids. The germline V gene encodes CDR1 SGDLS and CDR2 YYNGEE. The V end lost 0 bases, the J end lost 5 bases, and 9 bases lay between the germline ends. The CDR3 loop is CASSVGRVDEQYF. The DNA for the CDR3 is TGTGCCAGCAGCGTAGGCAGGGTCGACGAGCAGTACTTC.

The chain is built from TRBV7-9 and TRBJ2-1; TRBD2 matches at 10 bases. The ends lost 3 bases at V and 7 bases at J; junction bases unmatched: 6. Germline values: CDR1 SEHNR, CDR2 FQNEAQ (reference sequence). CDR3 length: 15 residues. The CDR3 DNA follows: TGTGCCAGCAGCTTTAGCGGGAGGATGGATAATGAGCAGTTCTTC. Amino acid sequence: CASSFSGRMDNEQFF.

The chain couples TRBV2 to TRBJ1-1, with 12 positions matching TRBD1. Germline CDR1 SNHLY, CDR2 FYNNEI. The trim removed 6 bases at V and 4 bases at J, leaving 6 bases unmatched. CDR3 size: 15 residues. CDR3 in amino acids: CASSGTGGRGTEAFF. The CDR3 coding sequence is TGTGCCAGCAGCGGGACAGGGGGCCGGGGCACTGAAGCTTTCTTT.

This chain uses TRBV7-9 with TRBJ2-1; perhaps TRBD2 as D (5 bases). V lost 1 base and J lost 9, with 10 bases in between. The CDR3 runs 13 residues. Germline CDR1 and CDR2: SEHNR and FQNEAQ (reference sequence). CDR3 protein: CASSLVPGGEQFF. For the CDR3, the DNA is TGTGCCAGCAGCTTAGTACCCGGAGGTGAGCAGTTCTTC.

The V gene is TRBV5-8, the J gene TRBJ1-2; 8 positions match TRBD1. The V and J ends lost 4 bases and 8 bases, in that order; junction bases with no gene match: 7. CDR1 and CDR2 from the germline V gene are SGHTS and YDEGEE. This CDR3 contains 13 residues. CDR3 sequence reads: CASSHGQGMGYTF. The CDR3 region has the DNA TGTGCCAGCAGCCACGGACAGGGTATGGGCTACACCTTC.

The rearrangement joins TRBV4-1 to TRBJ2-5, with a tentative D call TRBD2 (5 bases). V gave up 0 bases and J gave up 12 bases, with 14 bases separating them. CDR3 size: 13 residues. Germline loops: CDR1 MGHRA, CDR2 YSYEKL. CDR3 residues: CASSQDGGMLEYF. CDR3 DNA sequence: TGCGCCAGCAGCCAAGACGGAGGTATGCTTGAGTACTTC.

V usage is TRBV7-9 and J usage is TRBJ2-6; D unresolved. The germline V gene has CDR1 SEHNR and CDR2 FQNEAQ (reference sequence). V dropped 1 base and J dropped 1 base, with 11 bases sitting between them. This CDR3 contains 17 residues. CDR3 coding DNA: TGTGCCAGCAGCTTAGTAGAGACATCTTCTGGGGCCAACGTCCTGACTTTC. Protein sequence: CASSLVETSSGANVLTF.

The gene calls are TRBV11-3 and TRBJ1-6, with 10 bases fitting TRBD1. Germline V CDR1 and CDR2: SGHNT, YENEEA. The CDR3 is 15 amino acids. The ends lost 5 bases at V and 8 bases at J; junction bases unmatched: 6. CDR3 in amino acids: CASSGRDRGHSPLHF. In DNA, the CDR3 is TGTGCCAGCAGCGGTCGGGACAGGGGTCATTCACCCCTCCACTTT.

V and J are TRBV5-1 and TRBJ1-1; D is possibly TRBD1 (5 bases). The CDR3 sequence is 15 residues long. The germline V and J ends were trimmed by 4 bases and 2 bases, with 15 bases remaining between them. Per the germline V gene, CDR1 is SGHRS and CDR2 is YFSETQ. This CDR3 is CASSPGGTENTEAFF. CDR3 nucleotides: TGCGCCAGCAGCCCCGGGGGGACGGAAAACACTGAAGCTTTCTTT.